This passage covers 22 T cell receptor beta chains from one sample sequenced in a study of CD8 T cells in ankylosing spondylitis. Overall study results and limits: Made up of roughly 8 highly homologous variants, a TCR beta motif appeared characteristic of ankylosing spondylitis blood.

Antigen specificity for these receptors is unknown. From the 5' RACE reads, TCRdb called clonotypes with MiXCR, one entry per CDR3 protein. This table holds fewer than 500,000 distinct CDR3 sequences, 20% to 30% found once. The sequenced sample was blood, either unsorted or a sorted T cell fraction (not recorded which). The receptors derive from a male donor with ankylosing spondylitis.

The chain joins TRBV7-2 to TRBJ2-1; unclear D gene. Germline CDR1 reads SGHTA; CDR2 reads FQGNSA. V shed 6 bases and J shed 3 bases, with 9 bases lying between them. The CDR3 covers 13 residues. The CDR3 protein is CASRVDFYNEQFF. In DNA form, the CDR3 reads TGTGCCAGCAGAGTAGACTTCTACAATGAGCAGTTCTTC.

As concerns this clonotype: A read error may account for a junction end that differs from germline. This chain uses TRBV6-2 or TRBV6-3 with TRBJ2-7; tentatively, D is TRBD2 (6 bases). The length of the CDR3 is 14 residues. Germline lookup yields CDR1 MNHEY and CDR2 SVGEGT. CDR3 amino acids: CASSYAPRLGRRHF. CDR3 nucleotides: TGTGCCAGCAGTTACGCACCCCGACTAGGGAGGAGGCACTTC.

This clonotype was detected a few times. The CDR3 DNA is TGCGCCAGCAGTGAGACGGGACTAGCGGGACTCTCCTACGAGCAGTACTTC. Translating it yields CASSETGLAGLSYEQYF. The chain couples TRBV10-2 to TRBJ2-7, with 13 bases aligning to TRBD2. Germline CDR1 and CDR2: WSHSY and SAAADI. The CDR3 consists of 17 residues. With V trimmed by 2 bases and J by 0 bases, 4 bases remained unmatched.

The CDR3 loop reads CSARDLTGANQPQHF. In nucleotides, the CDR3 is TGCAGTGCTAGAGATCTCACAGGGGCGAATCAGCCCCAGCATTTT. This chain links TRBV20-1 with TRBJ1-5, with 7 bases lining up with TRBD1. The germline V gene has CDR1 DFQATT and CDR2 SNEGSKA (reference sequence). The CDR3 runs to 15 residues. Germline trimming cut 0 bases from V and 4 bases from J; bases unmatched to any gene: 6.

This clonotype was detected only once. The rearrangement uses TRBV6-1 and TRBJ2-3, with D unclear. Germline V CDR1 and CDR2: MNHNS, SASEGT. Trimming removed 5 bases from V and 8 bases from J, with 17 bases in between. The CDR3 has 14 amino acids. For the CDR3, the DNA is TGTGCCAGCAGTCTGGGCCAACAGTTGGGTACGCAGTATTTT. Translation: CASSLGQQLGTQYF.

This clonotype was picked up a small number of times. The gene calls are TRBV7-9 and TRBJ1-2; D is ambiguous. The CDR3 length is 10 residues. The germline V gene encodes CDR1 SEHNR and CDR2 FQNEAQ (reference sequence). Trimming shortened V by 8 bases and J by 10 bases, and 11 bases separated the two germline ends. The CDR3 sequence: CASGPLPYTF. The CDR3, as DNA: TGTGCCAGCGGTCCGCTACCCTACACCTTC.

This clonotype was detected only a few times. V is TRBV18 and J is TRBJ2-1; TRBD2 matches 10 bases. The V gene end was trimmed by 5 bases and the J gene end by 4 bases; junction bases not matched to a gene: 5. The CDR3 consists of 15 residues. The germline gives CDR1 KGHSH, CDR2 LQKENI. The CDR3 region is CASSVRTSGYNEQFF. The CDR3 nucleotides are TGTGCCAGCTCAGTACGGACTAGCGGTTACAATGAGCAGTTCTTC.

This clonotype was found many times. The V call is TRBV29-1, the J call TRBJ2-7, with D unclear. This CDR3 is built from 12 residues. Trimming took 3 bases from V and 3 from J, leaving 9 bases between them. Looked up from germline, CDR1 is SQVTM and CDR2 is ANQGSEA. The CDR3 loop is CSVDGANYEQYF. CDR3 DNA sequence: TGCAGCGTTGATGGAGCCAACTACGAGCAGTACTTC.

A few counts support this clonotype. This chain links TRBV20-1 with TRBJ2-2; D is undetermined. This CDR3 contains 16 residues. Trimming cost V 0 bases and J 2 bases, with 13 bases left between them. Germline lookup yields CDR1 DFQATT and CDR2 SNEGSKA (reference sequence). The CDR3 loop reads CSARDAAPPNTGELFF. CDR3 DNA: TGCAGTGCTAGAGATGCAGCGCCTCCTAACACCGGGGAGCTGTTTTTT.

In its sample, this clonotype was seen a few times. The genes are TRBV7-2 and TRBJ2-5; 8 nucleotides line up with TRBD2. The trim removed 5 bases at V and 5 bases at J, leaving 7 bases unmatched. Germline CDR1 and CDR2: SGHTA and FQGNSA. The CDR3 extends over 14 amino acids. DNA for the CDR3: TGTGCCAGCAGCCCACTAGCGGTGTCGGAGACCCAGTACTTC. This gives the protein CASSPLAVSETQYF.

This clonotype came up a few times. CDR3 nucleotides: TGCGCCAGCAGCCCGTCGGACACCTATGGCTACACCTTC. Residues: CASSPSDTYGYTF. The chain combines TRBV5-1 with TRBJ1-2; the D gene is possibly TRBD1 (5 bases). V lost 4 bases to trimming and J lost 4 bases, with 11 bases between them. Germline V gene lookup returns CDR1 SGHRS and CDR2 YFSETQ. This CDR3 is 13 amino acids long.

This clonotype was recorded a few times. The chain employs TRBV25-1 and TRBJ2-1, with 14 nucleotides matching TRBD2. J was trimmed by 13 bases and V by 9 bases; bases with no gene match: 11. The CDR3 loop spans 14 amino acids. Germline CDR1 MGHDK, CDR2 SYGVNS. Written as DNA, the CDR3 is TGTGCCAGTAGACCGGGACTAGCGGGGGCGCAACAGTTCTTC. Translated: CASRPGLAGAQQFF.

The V gene is TRBV25-1, the J gene TRBJ1-3, with D unresolved. The germline V and J ends were trimmed by 6 bases and 9 bases, with 15 bases remaining between them. In germline, CDR1 is MGHDK, CDR2 SYGVNS. The CDR3 sequence is 13 residues long. The CDR3 reads CASSLNSVSTIYF. In nucleotides, the CDR3 is TGTGCCAGCAGCCTCAACTCCGTGAGCACCATATATTTT.

The sample holds a few counts of this clonotype. Written as DNA, the CDR3 is TGTGCCAGCGTACGGACAGATTCCTACAATGAGCAGTTCTTC. This sequence encodes CASVRTDSYNEQFF. The gene calls are TRBV2 and TRBJ2-1; TRBD1 is a possible D gene (6 bases). This CDR3 is built from 14 residues. Per the germline V gene, CDR1 is SNHLY and CDR2 is FYNNEI. V lost 8 bases, J lost 1 base, and 12 bases lay in between.

This clonotype was seen repeatedly, ten times or more. The chain has TRBV12-3 or TRBV12-4 and TRBJ1-1, with TRBD1 as a possible D gene (5 bases). The CDR3 sequence is 14 residues long. V was trimmed by 6 bases and J by 6 bases, leaving 17 bases between them. CDR3: CASSRGSFRAEAFF. The CDR3 coding sequence is TGTGCCAGCAGCCGGGGGAGTTTTCGCGCTGAAGCTTTCTTT.

This clonotype was seen many times. The rearrangement joins TRBV20-1 to TRBJ2-1; the match to TRBD2 covers 12 bases. The CDR3 covers 13 residues. CDR1 and CDR2 (germline): DFQATT, SNEGSKA (reference sequence). J gave up 8 bases and V 4 bases, and 3 bases lay outside the gene matches. Here the CDR3 DNA reads TGCAGTGCTAAGACTAGCGGGAGCGATGAGCAGTTCTTC. Its protein is CSAKTSGSDEQFF.

The gene calls are TRBV5-1 and TRBJ2-7, with a weak D call TRBD1 (6 bases). The CDR3 spans 14 residues. Trimming took off 1 base at V and 1 base at J, with 9 bases between the two ends. Germline V gene sequence: CDR1 SGHRS, CDR2 YFSETQ. The CDR3 region has the DNA TGCGCCAGCAGCTTGACCGGACAGTCCTACGAGCAGTACGTC. This gives the protein CASSLTGQSYEQYV.

In DNA form, the CDR3 reads TGCAGCGTCCCCGGAATGACAGATACGCAGTATTTT. It yields the protein CSVPGMTDTQYF. The rearrangement joins TRBV29-1 to TRBJ2-3, with unresolved D. There are 12 residues in the CDR3. CDR1 is SQVTM and CDR2 is ANQGSEA in the germline V gene. V shed 6 bases and J shed 3 bases, with 10 bases lying between them.

V is TRBV29-1 and J is TRBJ1-5; D may be TRBD1 (5 bases). This CDR3 is built from 13 residues. Germline values: CDR1 SQVTM, CDR2 ANQGSEA. The V end was cut by 6 bases, the J end by 5 bases, with 14 bases between. CDR3 residues: CSVQAGTHQPQHF. Written as DNA, the CDR3 is TGCAGCGTCCAGGCTGGGACCCATCAGCCCCAGCATTTT.

The sample holds many counts of this clonotype. The genes are TRBV7-2 and TRBJ2-7; weak D call: TRBD1 (6 bases). CDR1 SGHTA and CDR2 FQGNSA come from the germline V gene. This CDR3 region has 14 residues. Trimming cost V 4 bases and J 2 bases, with 12 bases left between them. The CDR3 is CASSSPGQTYEQYF. CDR3 in DNA: TGTGCCAGCAGCTCACCGGGACAAACCTACGAGCAGTACTTC.

This clonotype came up once. The chain couples TRBV24-1 to TRBJ2-4, with no clear D. There are 15 residues in the CDR3. CDR1 is KGHDR and CDR2 is SFDVKD in the germline V gene. With 4 bases removed from V and 0 bases from J, the gap between germline ends came to 9 bases. The CDR3 nucleotides read TGTGCCACCAGTGACTCCGGGTTAGCCAAAAACATTCAGTACTTC. It codes for CATSDSGLAKNIQYF.

The chain joins TRBV3-1 to TRBJ1-4, with D maybe TRBD1 (6 bases). Germline V gene lookup returns CDR1 LGHDT and CDR2 YNNKEL (reference sequence). Trimming pared 4 bases from V and 0 bases from J, leaving 12 bases between. This CDR3 has 16 residues. This CDR3 reads CASSLKDRTTNEKLFF. Written as DNA, the CDR3 is TGTGCCAGCAGCCTGAAGGACAGAACAACTAATGAAAAACTGTTTTTT.